The entry that follows covers one T cell receptor beta chain sequence. Its specificity is unknown. At one boundary the junction diverges from the germline segment, which might be a read error. These data are taken from a study of CD8+CD57+ T cells in acquired aplastic anemia. As for the study in general: Yields of DNA that came from sorted CD4+ and CD8+ cells averaged around 3 ug. Roughly 10.8 million reads were obtained on average for healthy donor CD4+ cells.

Genomic DNA constituted the template upon which TCR beta VDJ and CDR3 profiling was performed. One entry per CDR3 protein, called by TCRdb with MiXCR from the reads. The data show 40,000 to 45,000 distinct CDR3 sequences, with 65% to 70% seen just once and under 25% held by the top ten. The study, taken as a whole, reports: Found in both controls and patients were 25 to 35 CD8+ CDR3 sequences. Significance was not reached for CD8+ Simpson's diversity between patients and controls.

Sequenced material: sorted CD4+, CD8+, or CD8+CD57+ T cells (not recorded which) from PBMCs. This receptor was obtained from a human donor in good health, serving as a control.

The CDR3 DNA reads as TGTGCCAGCAGCCAAGAAGGGGGCCCACTGACTGCCTCTGGGGCCAACGTCCTGGCTTTC. The encoded protein is CASSQEGGPLTASGANVLAF. V gene TRBV3-1 combines with J gene TRBJ2-6; 7 positions agree with TRBD1. This CDR3 contains 20 residues. The germline V gene has CDR1 LGHDT and CDR2 YNNKEL (reference sequence).